The rows below give T cell receptor beta chains drawn from one sample of a study of shared clonotypes between healthy human individuals. Data came from immunoSEQ multiplex PCR; TCRdb stores just in-frame clones and leaves some out. The table lists more than 550,000 clones, roughly 88% of them singletons. The source material was memory CD8+ T cells from PBMCs. Source of these receptors: a man aged 18-30 years in good health. Some clones in this sample may be carry-over from other donors' samples. Both conserved end residues are trimmed from each CDR3. Each record gives: V gene, CDR3 length, CDR3 protein.

TRBV2,13,ASSEGLHTTDTQY
TRBV5-4,14,ASSFDFHHTTDTQY
TRBV28,13,ASSLAGTGLTEAF
TRBV25-1,13,ASLAPRTEDYEQY
TRBV28,13,ASRIRSRGAGPQY
TRBV6-1,12,ASSGGAAAYEQY
TRBV27,13,ASSLLAGGEDEQF
TRBV12-5,11,ASGLVGGAEQF
TRBV9,12,ASSGGLTSYEQY
TRBV10-2,11,ASMGQRNGELF
TRBV5-1,12,ASSWTGLADTQY
TRBV7-9,11,ASSSGFGTEAF
TRBV9,13,ASSVFPSGANVLT
TRBV5-6,10,ASSAGSRYLI
TRBV28,11,ASSLRGPAEAF
TRBV5-1,14,ASSLPSGLNTGELF
TRBV4-3,14,ASSQDWTSNTGELF
TRBV6-5,11,ASSYSGQHGYT
TRBV28,15,ASSGAWAGGEGETQY
TRBV19,14,ASSPTQTSSTGELF
TRBV7-8,13,ASSLEQGPYYEQY
TRBV25-1,9,ASRSPAQQY
TRBV7-3,13,ASSLSRGENTEAF
TRBV19,11,ASSMSGTYEQY
TRBV9,13,ASSLSGSVTYEQY
TRBV5-8,12,ASRQRDQTYEQY
TRBV15,12,ATSTGQFNEKLF
TRBV6-5,10,ASSQGDEKLF
TRBV5-1,13,ASSLSPGLSYEQY
TRBV19,11,ASSITGKDGYT
TRBV6-6,11,ASPPSPSYGYT
TRBV9,15,ASSVAFGRANTGELF
TRBV7-9,14,ASSQKPDVVENGYT
TRBV25-1,10,ASSDGIYEQY
TRBV28,16,ASSLGGVLRVDEFGYT
TRBV11-2,10,ASSQQGNEQY
TRBV27,15,ASSLSPGTGSTGELF
TRBV9,12,ASSVGGDTGELF
TRBV10-1,15,ASTGSGQREANYGYT
TRBV27,12,ASSLRTENTEAF
TRBV7-9,12,ASSFKVGQHTIY
TRBV6-5,12,ASSLSPTHTEAF
TRBV15,13,ATSRAGQAADTQY
TRBV5-8,13,ASSRPTRGVDEQY
TRBV14,16,ASSQDQALRGSNQPQH
TRBV5-6,12,ASSLGLSAYEQY
TRBV19,11,ASSITGLNGYT
TRBV5-1,10,ASSLVPHEQY
TRBV29-1,12,SVLDPTANYGYT
TRBV11-2,13,ASSHRTFGSYEQY
TRBV6-5,13,ASSSDPLGNQPQH
TRBV6-1,13,ASSENTGGNQPQH
TRBV11-2,14,ASSLYMRKGADTQY
TRBV19,12,ASSIARAPYEQY
TRBV7-6,15,ASSLPPAGGPVYEQY